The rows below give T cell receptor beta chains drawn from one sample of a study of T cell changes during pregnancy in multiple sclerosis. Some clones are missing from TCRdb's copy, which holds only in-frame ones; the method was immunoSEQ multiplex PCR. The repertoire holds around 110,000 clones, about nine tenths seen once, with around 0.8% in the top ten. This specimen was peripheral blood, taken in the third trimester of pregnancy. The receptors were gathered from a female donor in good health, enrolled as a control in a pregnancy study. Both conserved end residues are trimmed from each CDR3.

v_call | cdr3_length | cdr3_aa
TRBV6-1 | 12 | ASSGLQGSETQY
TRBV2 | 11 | ASRGQENTEAF
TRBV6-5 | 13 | ASSYLPGTAYGYT
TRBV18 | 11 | ASSRQNRDGYT
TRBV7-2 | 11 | ASSLMLRNEQF
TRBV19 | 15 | ASSMPSQFISYNEQF
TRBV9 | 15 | ASSVGMRTGSNYGYT
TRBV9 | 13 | ASSVDAGRPGELF
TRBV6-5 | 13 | ASSSPGQSYYGYT
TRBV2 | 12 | ASGGDRFQETQY
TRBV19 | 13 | ASTPGGEFGNTIY
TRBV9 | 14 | ASSVVDSGGAYTQY
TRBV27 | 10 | ASSQTGSPLH
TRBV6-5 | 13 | ASSPDRGWDQPQH
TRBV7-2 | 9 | ASSESGGQF
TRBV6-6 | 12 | ASRLGQGDYEQY
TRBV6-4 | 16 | ASNRGEQGVTGDTEAF
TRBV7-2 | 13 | ASSLSGGGNTEAF
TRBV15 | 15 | ATSREYTGWFDQPQH
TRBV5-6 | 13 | ASSLGGQGETEAF
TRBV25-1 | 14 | ASSEYRGATNEKLF
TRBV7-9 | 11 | ASSSSEGNTIY
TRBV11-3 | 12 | ASSPRALNTEAF
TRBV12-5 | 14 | ASGLPTGGRNSPLH
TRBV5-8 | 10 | ASSPIINEQF
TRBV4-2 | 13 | ASSQDRGQIYGYT
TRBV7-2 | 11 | ASSLTAYNEQF
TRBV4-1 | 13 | ASSRDRDSNYGYT
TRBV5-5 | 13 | ASSLTGLLNTEAF
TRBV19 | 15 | ASSPTGGRPGASPLH
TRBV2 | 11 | ASSALPSYEQY
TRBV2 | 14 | ASKRSPGQRNTEAF
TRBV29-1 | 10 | SVWVGGNTIY
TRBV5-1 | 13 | ASSLGRGGGYEQY
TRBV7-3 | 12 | ASSPTAYQETQY
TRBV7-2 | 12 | ASSSGTGNYEQY
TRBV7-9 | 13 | ASSLDRLMNTEAF
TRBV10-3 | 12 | AISDSIANYGYT
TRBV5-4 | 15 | ASSSRDGRGGLDTQY
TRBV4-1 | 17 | ASSPVDGGAVDRANVLT